These 18 T cell receptor beta chains share one sample of origin, sequenced in a study of CD8+CD57+ T cells in acquired aplastic anemia. Previously, flow cytometry had revealed CD8+CD57+ cell expansion in the patients chosen for sequencing. Using genomic DNA as the template, TCR beta VDJ and CDR3 profiling was carried out. TCRdb reprocessed the reads via MiXCR and lists one record per CDR3 protein. The sample has 150,000 to 200,000 distinct CDR3 sequences, about 50% seen once. Sequenced input: sorted CD4+, CD8+, or CD8+CD57+ T cells (not recorded which) from PBMCs. The receptors were gathered from a human donor with aplastic anemia.

The rearrangement uses TRBV24-1 and TRBJ1-5; D uncertain. The CDR3 has 12 residues. V shed 9 bases and J shed 8 bases, with 13 bases lying between them. Germline V lookup: CDR1 KGHDR, CDR2 SFDVKD. The CDR3 is CATRSNEEPQHF. CDR3 nucleotides: TGTGCCACCCGTTCTAACGAAGAGCCCCAGCATTTT.

Ten or more counts support this clonotype. The V gene is TRBV12-3 or TRBV12-4, the J gene TRBJ1-2, with a weak D call TRBD1 (5 bases). V lost 8 bases and J lost 8, with 21 bases in between. This CDR3 region has 14 residues. The CDR3 DNA follows: TGTGCCAGCGCCCGAGGAGGGGTTCGTCGCGGCTACACCTTC. It codes for CASARGGVRRGYTF.

This clonotype occurred a few times. The rearrangement uses TRBV7-6 and TRBJ2-2; 7 nucleotides align to TRBD1. Germline-derived CDR1 and CDR2 are SGHVS and FNYEAQ. The CDR3 has 15 residues. The V gene end was trimmed by 2 bases and the J gene end by 1 base; junction bases not matched to a gene: 1. DNA of the CDR3: TGTGCCAGCAGCTTAAGGACAGGGAACACCGGGGAGCTGTTTTTT. Protein sequence: CASSLRTGNTGELFF.

Ten or more counts support this clonotype. The rearrangement uses TRBV6-5 and TRBJ2-3; D unresolved. The V gene's germline CDR1 is MNHEY and CDR2 SVGAGI. The CDR3 runs 16 residues. Deletions cut 4 bases from V and 0 bases from J, with 14 bases between. CDR3 in DNA: TGTGCCAGCAGTTGGAAGGGCCAGACAAGCACAGATACGCAGTATTTT. This gives the protein CASSWKGQTSTDTQYF.

There are many counts of this clonotype. This CDR3 is CASSSGRQETQYF. The CDR3 DNA reads TGTGCCAGCAGTTCGGGGAGGCAAGAGACCCAGTACTTC. The V call is TRBV7-2, the J call TRBJ2-5; TRBD2 might be the D (6 bases). The germline gives CDR1 SGHTA, CDR2 FQGNSA. The length of the CDR3 is 13 residues. Trimming stripped 6 bases from V and 2 bases from J, with 10 bases between.

This clonotype was found many times. The junction departs from germline at one end; a sequencing error may be responsible. This chain joins TRBV7-7 and TRBJ2-5, with TRBD2 identical over 14 bases. Germline CDR1 reads SSHAT; CDR2 reads FNYEAQ (reference sequence). The CDR3 sequence is 18 residues long. The CDR3 sequence: CASSLRTSGGPVQETQYF. In DNA form, the CDR3 reads TGTGCTAGCAGCTTACGGACTAGCGGGGGGCCCGTACAAGAGACCCAGTACTTC.

The chain uses TRBV20-1 and TRBJ2-7, with 8 bases fitting TRBD2. Losses at the gene ends were 1 base for V and 5 bases for J; bases not matched to a gene: 7. Per germline, CDR1 DFQATT and CDR2 SNEGSKA (reference sequence). The CDR3 totals 14 residues. This chain's CDR3 is CSARVRGGRDEQYF. The CDR3 DNA sequence: TGCAGTGCTAGAGTTCGGGGGGGAAGGGACGAGCAGTACTTC.

The genes are TRBV6-1 and TRBJ2-1; the D gene could be TRBD1 or TRBD2 (8 bases each). This CDR3 region has 13 residues. The V and J ends lost 8 bases and 12 bases respectively, with 20 bases between them. The germline CDR1 and CDR2 sequences are MNHNS and SASEGT. The CDR3: CASLGQGAGGQFF. CDR3 nucleotides: TGTGCCAGCTTGGGTCAGGGGGCGGGAGGGCAGTTCTTC.

A remark on this clonotype: The junction departs from the called germline gene at one end, perhaps through a read error. The chain couples TRBV2 to TRBJ2-7; perhaps TRBD2 as D (7 bases). Germline lookup yields CDR1 SNHLY and CDR2 FYNNEI. The CDR3 extends over 13 amino acids. The CDR3 region is CASMGGASYEQYF. The CDR3 DNA follows: TGTGCTAGCATGGGGGGGGCCTCCTACGAGCAGTACTTC.

This clonotype was seen repeatedly, ten times or more. V is TRBV12-3 or TRBV12-4 and J is TRBJ1-5; D is uncertain. The CDR3 has 13 residues. The ends were cut back, 7 bases at V and 5 bases at J, with 12 bases in the middle. The CDR3 reads CASTRRWDQPQHF. In nucleotides, the CDR3 is TGTGCCAGCACCCGCCGGTGGGATCAGCCCCAGCATTTT.

The chain uses TRBV11-1 and TRBJ2-2; D gene uncertain. Trimming took off 1 base at V and 2 bases at J, with 8 bases between the two ends. Looked up from germline, CDR1 is SGHAT and CDR2 is FQDESV (reference sequence). The CDR3 is 15 amino acids. CDR3 protein: CASSLETTNTGELFF. In nucleotides, the CDR3 is TGTGCCAGCAGCTTAGAGACAACTAACACCGGGGAGCTGTTTTTT.

This clonotype appeared once. A read error is possible here, since a much larger clone lies one base away. The gene calls are TRBV6-1 and TRBJ2-7, with D perhaps TRBD1 (5 bases). Germline V gene sequence: CDR1 MNHNS, CDR2 SASEGT. The CDR3 contains 11 residues. DNA for the CDR3: TGTGCCAGCAGTAGGGGATACGAGCAGCACTTC. This encodes CASSRGYEQHF.

This sequence joins TRBV5-4 and TRBJ2-3, with 8 nucleotides matching TRBD2. The CDR3 is 15 amino acids. V shed 3 bases and J 7 bases; nucleotides not matched to a gene: 10. CDR1 is SGHNT, CDR2 YYREEE, per germline (reference sequence). CDR3 amino acids: CASSSLAGGRNTQYF. As DNA, the CDR3 is TGTGCCAGCAGCTCCTTGGCGGGGGGCAGAAATACGCAGTATTTT.

The chain uses TRBV24-1 and TRBJ1-2; D remains unclear. The germline V and J ends were trimmed by 4 bases and 5 bases, with 13 bases remaining between them. The CDR3 is made up of 14 amino acids. Germline V gives CDR1 KGHDR, CDR2 SFDVKD. The CDR3 region is CATSDPTDSYGYTF. CDR3 nucleotides: TGTGCCACCAGTGACCCCACAGACTCTTATGGCTACACCTTC.

The chain joins TRBV9 to TRBJ1-1; TRBD1 agrees at 9 bases. The V segment lost 3 bases and the J segment 11 bases; nucleotides outside the gene matches: 8. CDR3 length: 13 residues. The germline gives CDR1 SGDLS, CDR2 YYNGEE. In DNA form, the CDR3 reads TGTGCCAGCAGCGCAAGGGACAGGGTGGGCGCTTTCTTT. It translates to CASSARDRVGAFF.

This clonotype was found once. The V call is TRBV2, the J call TRBJ1-1; D remains ambiguous. Per the germline V gene, CDR1 is SNHLY and CDR2 is FYNNEI. Trimming removed 4 bases at V and 2 bases at J, with 14 bases between. CDR3 length: 15 amino acids. This CDR3 is CASSVSPPRNTEAFF. The CDR3 bases are TGTGCCAGCAGTGTTTCGCCGCCCCGAAACACTGAAGCTTTCTTT.

Only a few counts were recorded for this clonotype. The J gene is TRBJ2-3, the V gene TRBV30; tentative D call: TRBD2 (5 bases). The germline CDR1 and CDR2 sequences are GTSNPN and SVGIG (reference sequence). The V and J ends lost 1 base and 6 bases respectively, with 8 bases between them. The CDR3 length is 12 residues. The chain's CDR3 is CAWSGGSDTQYF. As DNA, the CDR3 is TGTGCCTGGAGTGGAGGGTCGGATACGCAGTATTTT. The complete variable domain, with remaining parts taken from reference TRBV30 and TRBJ2-3, reads SQTIHQWPATLVQPVGSPLSLECTVEGTSNPNLYWYRQAAGRGLQLLFYSVGIGQISSEVPQNLSASRPQDRQFILSSKKLLLSDSGFYLCAWSGGSDTQYFGPGTRLTVL.

Many counts were recorded for this clonotype. The genes are TRBV20-1 and TRBJ2-3; 7 bases are a match to TRBD2. This CDR3 comprises 17 residues. J gave up 1 base and V 1 base, and 11 bases lay outside the gene matches. CDR1 and CDR2 (germline): DFQATT, SNEGSKA (reference sequence). This chain's CDR3 is CSARGAIASGRTDTQYF. The DNA for the CDR3 is TGCAGTGCTAGAGGGGCCATAGCTAGCGGACGCACAGATACGCAGTATTTT.